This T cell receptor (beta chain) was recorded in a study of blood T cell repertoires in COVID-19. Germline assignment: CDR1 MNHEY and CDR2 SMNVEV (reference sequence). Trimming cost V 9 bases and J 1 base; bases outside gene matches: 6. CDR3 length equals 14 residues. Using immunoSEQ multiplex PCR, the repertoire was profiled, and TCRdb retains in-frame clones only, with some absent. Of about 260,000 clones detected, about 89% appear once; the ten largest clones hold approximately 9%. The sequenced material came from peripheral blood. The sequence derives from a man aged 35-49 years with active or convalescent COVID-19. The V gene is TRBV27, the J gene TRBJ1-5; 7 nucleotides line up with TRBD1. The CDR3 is CASRRDRSNQPQHF. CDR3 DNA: TGTGCCAGTCGCAGGGACAGAAGCAATCAGCCCCAGCATTTT.